The 25 T cell receptor beta chains below were found in one sample sequenced in a study of identical twins. TCRdb called the 5' RACE reads again in MiXCR, with one record for every CDR3 protein. The sample has about 660,000 distinct CDR3 sequences, approximately 9% seen once. This same sample was also taken into another study, of yellow fever vaccine responses in identical twins.

Sequenced: PBMCs. These receptors were obtained from a young woman in good health.

The chain joins TRBV6-4 to TRBJ2-3, with TRBD2 identical over 8 bases. With 3 bases clipped from V and 2 bases from J, the junction kept 1 base outside the gene matches. This CDR3 has 14 residues. Germline values: CDR1 MRHNA, CDR2 SNTAGT. CDR3 amino acids: CASSEAGDTDTQYF. The CDR3 DNA is TGTGCCAGCAGTGAAGCGGGGGACACAGATACGCAGTATTTT.

This clonotype was observed a few times. The chain combines TRBV7-9 with TRBJ2-7, with TRBD2 as a possible D gene (5 bases). The V gene lost 6 bases and the J gene lost 3 bases, with 9 bases spanning the gap. CDR3 length equals 12 residues. The V gene's germline CDR1 is SEHNR and CDR2 FQNEAQ (reference sequence). CDR3 sequence (DNA): TGTGCCAGCAGTTCGACTATCTACGAGCAGTACTTC. Translating gives CASSSTIYEQYF.

This clonotype was seen only a few times. This rearrangement joins TRBV7-3 to TRBJ2-3; no definite D call. Germline CDR1 SGHTA, CDR2 FQGTGA. Trimming cost V 4 bases and J 4 bases, with 9 bases left between them. CDR3 length equals 13 residues. In DNA, the CDR3 is TGTGCCAGCAGCTCAAGTTGGGCAGATACGCAGTATTTT. Translation: CASSSSWADTQYF.

Only a few counts were recorded for this clonotype. The V call is TRBV5-1, the J call TRBJ2-1; a possible D gene is TRBD2 (7 bases). Trimming shortened V by 7 bases and J by 9 bases, and 26 bases separated the two germline ends. Germline lookup yields CDR1 SGHRS and CDR2 YFSETQ. The CDR3 runs 16 residues. The DNA of the CDR3 is TGCGCCAGCTGGGGGGGAGGGGGTCCTTCTTTGGGTGAGCAGTTCTTC. Amino acids: CASWGGGGPSLGEQFF.

This clonotype was seen a handful of times. The V and J genes are TRBV4-3 and TRBJ2-5; 9 nucleotides line up with TRBD2. V trimming: 0 bases; J trimming: 4 bases; junction bases outside the gene matches: 9. The CDR3 contains 17 residues. Germline loops: CDR1 LGHNA, CDR2 YSLEER. CDR3 amino acids: CASSQDKAGGPLETQYF. CDR3 nucleotides: TGCGCCAGCAGCCAAGATAAGGCGGGAGGGCCCTTAGAGACCCAGTACTTC.

The chain links TRBV11-2 to TRBJ2-3; D assignment may be TRBD1 or TRBD2 (6 bases each). Trimming left V 6 bases short and J 6 bases short, with 13 bases between. The CDR3 is made up of 13 amino acids. Germline V gives CDR1 SGHAT, CDR2 FQNNGV. For the CDR3, the DNA is TGTGCCAGCAGGAGAACAGGGAGGGATACGCAGTATTTT. It codes for CASRRTGRDTQYF.

This clonotype was seen a few times. This chain joins TRBV19 and TRBJ2-1, with TRBD2 matching over 8 bases. The CDR3 runs 14 residues. With V trimmed by 11 bases and J by 3 bases, 9 bases remained unmatched. CDR1 and CDR2 from the germline V gene are LNHDA and SQIVND (reference sequence). CDR3 sequence reads: CAASWAGGYNEQFF. CDR3 DNA: TGTGCCGCCTCCTGGGCGGGGGGCTACAATGAGCAGTTCTTC.

This chain connects TRBV29-1 to TRBJ2-5, with 9 bases matching TRBD1. Unmatched junction bases numbered 5, after V lost 2 bases and J lost 4 bases. Germline loops: CDR1 SQVTM, CDR2 ANQGSEA. The CDR3 extends over 14 amino acids. The CDR3 reads CSVEPWGQGETQYF. CDR3 DNA: TGCAGCGTTGAACCTTGGGGACAGGGAGAGACCCAGTACTTC.

This clonotype showed up just a few times. The V and J genes are TRBV7-2 and TRBJ2-7; possible D gene TRBD1, 5 bases. CDR1 and CDR2 from the germline V gene are SGHTA and FQGNSA. The CDR3 loop spans 16 amino acids. Trimming stripped 6 bases from V and 0 bases from J, with 18 bases between. The CDR3 sequence is CASSPQKQVTSYEQYF. As DNA, the CDR3 is TGTGCCAGCAGTCCTCAAAAACAGGTGACCTCCTACGAGCAGTACTTC.

Regarding this clonotype: Mismatch with germline at one junction end may stem from a read error. V usage is TRBV28 and J usage is TRBJ2-1; 9 bases agree with TRBD2. The V gene's germline CDR1 is MDHEN and CDR2 SYDVKM. CDR3 length equals 14 residues. The CDR3 DNA is TGTGCCAGCAGTCTCGGGACTAGCTGGAATGGGCAGTTCTTC. Protein product: CASSLGTSWNGQFF. Combining the CDR3 with reference TRBV28 and TRBJ2-1 gives the whole variable domain DVKVTQSSRYLVKRTGEKVFLECVQDMDHENMFWYRQDPGLGLRLIYFSYDVKMKEKGDIPEGYSVSREKKERFSLILESASTNQTSMYLCASSLGTSWNGQFFGPGTRLTVL.

This clonotype was recorded a few times. V is TRBV27 and J is TRBJ2-7; 7 positions match TRBD2. From germline, CDR1 is MNHEY and CDR2 SMNVEV (reference sequence). The CDR3 totals 16 residues. V lost 8 bases to trimming and J lost 0 bases; unmatched junction nucleotides: 13. The CDR3 protein is CASGSPSGMFSYEQYF. CDR3 nucleotide sequence: TGTGCCAGCGGTTCGCCTAGCGGTATGTTCTCCTACGAGCAGTACTTC.

This clonotype was counted at least ten times. Relative to the germline gene, one junction end is altered; a read error may explain this. This chain connects TRBV12-3 or TRBV12-4 to TRBJ2-5; no clear D gene. The CDR3 covers 13 residues. The CDR3 region has the DNA TGTGCCAGCAGAGACCGCAACCACGAGACCCAGTACTTC. Translated, it gives CASRDRNHETQYF.

This clonotype has a single count. The V call is TRBV12-3 or TRBV12-4, the J call TRBJ2-1; maybe TRBD2 (7 bases). The CDR3 totals 15 residues. V lost 2 bases, J lost 5 bases, and 13 bases lay in between. CDR3 DNA sequence: TGTGCCAGCAGTTTACTCGGGGGGCCCCACAATGAGCAGTTCTTC. It specifies CASSLLGGPHNEQFF.

Many counts were recorded for this clonotype. The chain joins TRBV7-2 to TRBJ1-6; TRBD1 aligns across 7 bases. In germline, CDR1 is SGHTA, CDR2 FQGNSA. This CDR3 has 16 amino acids. With V trimmed by 4 bases and J by 7 bases, 10 bases remained unmatched. CDR3 loop: CASSSDTGVGNSPLHF. CDR3 nucleotides: TGTGCCAGCAGCTCAGATACAGGGGTTGGGAATTCACCCCTCCACTTT.

This clonotype was seen more than once but under ten times. The chain links TRBV21-1 to TRBJ2-3; the table's TRBD2 call for D was not verified on the DNA. TRBV21-1 is shown as a pseudogene. The CDR3 is 21 residues long. CDR3 bases: TGTGCCAGCAGCAAAGGCCCTCCTTCTAGCGGGCGAACTTCTAGCACAGATACGCAGTATTTT. Its protein is CASSKGPPSSGRTSSTDTQYF.

This clonotype came up many times. CDR3 coding DNA: TGCAGTGCTAGGGGGGACAGCTCCTACGAGCAGTACTTC. It is translated as CSARGDSSYEQYF. This chain joins TRBV20-1 and TRBJ2-7, with TRBD1 matching over 7 bases. Trimming at V came to 3 bases and at J to 0 bases, leaving 2 bases not matched to a gene. The length of the CDR3 is 13 residues. From germline, CDR1 is DFQATT and CDR2 SNEGSKA (reference sequence).

This clonotype showed up just a few times. The rearrangement joins TRBV6-5 to TRBJ2-3; 8 bases align to TRBD2. J was trimmed by 4 bases and V by 3 bases; bases with no gene match: 6. This CDR3 has 15 residues. CDR1 is MNHEY, CDR2 SVGAGI, per germline. The DNA of the CDR3 is TGTGCCAGCAGTTATCAGCGGGGGCTCGCAGATACGCAGTATTTT. Amino acid sequence: CASSYQRGLADTQYF.

The sample holds a few counts of this clonotype. This chain connects TRBV6-1 to TRBJ1-6; D perhaps matches TRBD1 (5 bases). This CDR3 has 16 amino acids. Germline values: CDR1 MNHNS, CDR2 SASEGT. Trimming cost V 6 bases and J 0 bases, with 12 bases left between them. In nucleotides, the CDR3 is TGTGCCAGCAGCAGACAGCTGAGCTCCTATAATTCACCCCTCCACTTT. Encoded protein: CASSRQLSSYNSPLHF.

In this sample, this clonotype turned up a few times. V gene TRBV14 combines with J gene TRBJ2-5, with TRBD1 matching 7 bases. CDR3 length: 15 amino acids. The germline V gene has CDR1 SGHDN and CDR2 FVKESK. The V gene end was trimmed by 1 base and the J gene end by 2 bases; junction bases not matched to a gene: 4. DNA for the CDR3: TGTGCCAGCAGCCAAGGCGACAGGGAACAAGAGACCCAGTACTTC. This encodes CASSQGDREQETQYF.

In its sample, this clonotype was seen a few times. The chain uses TRBV27 and TRBJ2-5, with 9 bases lining up with TRBD2. V shed 6 bases and J 8 bases; nucleotides not matched to a gene: 19. Germline CDR1 is MNHEY and CDR2 is SMNVEV (reference sequence). The CDR3 runs to 17 residues. CDR3 region: CASSTPARGGVGGTQYF. The CDR3 DNA sequence: TGTGCCAGCAGCACCCCGGCGCGGGGGGGCGTCGGTGGAACCCAGTACTTC.

The rearrangement links TRBV7-9 to TRBJ2-2; no clear D. This CDR3 has 16 residues. The germline V gene has CDR1 SEHNR and CDR2 FQNEAQ (reference sequence). Trimming shortened V by 8 bases and J by 4 bases, and 20 bases separated the two germline ends. CDR3 sequence reads: CASSMPGRSLTGELFF. The DNA of the CDR3 is TGTGCCAGCTCTATGCCCGGTCGGAGTCTCACCGGGGAGCTGTTTTTT. Filled out from reference TRBV7-9 and TRBJ2-2, the complete variable domain reads DTGVSQNPRHKITKRGQNVTFRCDPISEHNRLYWYRQTLGQGPEFLTYFQNEAQLEKSRLLSDRFSAERPKGSFSTLEIQRTEQGDSAMYLCASSMPGRSLTGELFFGEGSRLTVL.

This clonotype showed up just a few times. V gene TRBV29-1 combines with J gene TRBJ2-7; TRBD2 is a possible D gene (6 bases). The germline V and J ends were trimmed by 6 bases and 6 bases, with 12 bases remaining between them. Germline V gene data show CDR1 as SQVTM and CDR2 as ANQGSEA. CDR3 size: 11 residues. The CDR3 sequence is CSVAGGGEQYF. The CDR3 bases are TGCAGCGTCGCCGGGGGTGGCGAGCAGTACTTC.

This clonotype was detected only a few times. The V gene is TRBV2, the J gene TRBJ2-2, with D possibly being TRBD2 (6 bases). Per the germline V gene, CDR1 is SNHLY and CDR2 is FYNNEI. V was pared by 4 bases and J by 2 bases, with 14 bases between. The CDR3 loop spans 16 amino acids. CDR3: CASSVNPGTNTGELFF. DNA for the CDR3: TGTGCCAGCAGTGTTAATCCAGGGACTAACACCGGGGAGCTGTTTTTT.

This clonotype showed up many times. The rearrangement uses TRBV5-1 and TRBJ2-3, with D possibly matching TRBD1 (5 bases). The CDR3 totals 17 residues. Germline loops: CDR1 SGHRS, CDR2 YFSETQ. Trimming left V 4 bases short and J 0 bases short, with 18 bases between. CDR3 nucleotides: TGCGCCAGCAGCCTACAATGGACACCTACTAGCACAGATACGCAGTATTTT. Protein: CASSLQWTPTSTDTQYF.

This clonotype was seen more than once but under ten times. The V gene is TRBV30, the J gene TRBJ2-1; D call uncertain. The V end was cut by 2 bases, the J end by 5 bases, with 10 bases between. The CDR3 is 13 amino acids. In germline, CDR1 is GTSNPN, CDR2 SVGIG (reference sequence). CDR3 sequence (DNA): TGTGCCTGGAGTTCCAGGTCAAACAATGAGCAGTTCTTC. Its translation is CAWSSRSNNEQFF.